This TCR beta chain is drawn from a study of blood T cell repertoires in COVID-19. Overall study context: Researchers got acute and convalescent COVID-19 samples from the United States, Italy and Spain. Sources were T cells, B-cell-depleted T cells, or PBMCs; the material itself was cDNA or gDNA.

Original data processing: Scientists estimated how many nucleated cells there were by amplifying reference gene primers. Clones were read by immunoSEQ multiplex PCR, and TCRdb kept only the in-frame ones, dropping some. Clone size and V and J calls were adopted from that table, with D and trimming inferred from the DNA. Among about 46,000 clones, roughly four fifths were seen once, and the ten largest hold 7.4%. V dropped 3 bases and J dropped 6; count of bases not matched to a gene: 5. Germline V gives CDR1 MDHEN, CDR2 SYDVKM. The length of the CDR3 is 14 residues. The sample comprised peripheral blood. The clonotype comes from a man aged 60 to 69 with active COVID-19. The rearrangement joins TRBV28 to TRBJ2-7, with 10 bases aligning to TRBD1. CDR3 DNA: TGTGCCAGCAGTTTGACCGGGACAGGGGCCGAGCAGTACTTC. This sequence encodes CASSLTGTGAEQYF. Supplemented by reference TRBV28 and TRBJ2-7, the full variable domain reads DVKVTQSSRYLVKRTGEKVFLECVQDMDHENMFWYRQDPGLGLRLIYFSYDVKMKEKGDIPEGYSVSREKKERFSLILESASTNQTSMYLCASSLTGTGAEQYFGPGTRLTVT.